This T cell receptor (beta chain) was captured in a study of blood T cells in healthy people across ages. Across the study: About one barcoded TCR beta cDNA was captured per two T cells. The study's findings and limits: No one knew whether donors had CMV, which possibly confounded expanded clonotype changes.

The germline V gene has CDR1 SGHTA and CDR2 FQGTGA. Trimming shortened V by 3 bases and J by 7 bases, and 9 bases separated the two germline ends. CDR3 length: 12 amino acids. Details on this clonotype: As yet, its antigen is unknown.

Primed by a sample-barcoded 5' primer and a J-beta primer mix, a second PCR proceeded for roughly 7 to 11 cycles. A single record per CDR3 protein comes from TCRdb applying MiXCR to the 5' RACE reads. The profile shows roughly 700,000 distinct CDR3 sequences, roughly 50% of them singletons. Sequencing was done on a sample of blood. The genes are TRBV7-3 and TRBJ1-2; D is uncertain. The clonotype originates from a woman aged 55-75 years in good health. The CDR3, as DNA: TGTGCCAGCAGCTTGGGTAAATCTGGCTACACCTTC. Translated: CASSLGKSGYTF.